The 26 T cell receptor beta chains in this list originate from one sample, sequenced in a study of cytomegalovirus exposure and HLA in healthy donors. The PCR used 60 Vbeta and 13 Jbeta primers. Profiled with immunoSEQ multiplex PCR; TCRdb holds only in-frame clones, not every one. The table includes 140,000 to 150,000 clones, approximately 68% detected once. The sample consisted of PBMCs. The receptors were gathered from a man aged 35 to 55 in good health and CMV-seronegative.

This clone was picked up a small number of times. The chain combines TRBV30 with TRBJ1-2; 8 positions match TRBD1. V shed 3 bases and J 4 bases; nucleotides not matched to a gene: 7. From germline, CDR1 is GTSNPN and CDR2 SVGIG (reference sequence). This CDR3 spans 14 amino acids. The CDR3 spells CAWSPGQGFYGYTF. The CDR3 DNA sequence: TGTGCCTGGAGCCCCGGACAGGGTTTCTATGGCTACACCTTC.

The chain has TRBV4-1 and TRBJ2-3, with D tentatively TRBD1 (6 bases). V lost 3 bases to trimming and J lost 3 bases, with 10 bases between them. Germline V lookup: CDR1 MGHRA, CDR2 YSYEKL. The CDR3 length is 14 residues. CDR3 nucleotides: TGCGCCAGCAGCCAGGGACATCGAACAGATACGCAGTATTTT. Translated, it gives CASSQGHRTDTQYF.

The rearrangement joins TRBV4-1 to TRBJ1-2; 8 bases are shared with TRBD1. Trimming at V came to 2 bases and at J to 5 bases, leaving 1 base not matched to a gene. The CDR3 runs to 13 residues. Germline CDR1 MGHRA, CDR2 YSYEKL. CDR3 amino acids: CASSQHRGYGYTF. CDR3 in DNA: TGCGCCAGCAGCCAACACAGGGGGTATGGCTACACCTTC.

This chain links TRBV30 with TRBJ2-1; 7 bases align to TRBD2. This CDR3 is built from 14 residues. With 3 bases clipped from V and 9 bases from J, the junction kept 11 bases outside the gene matches. Looked up from germline, CDR1 is GTSNPN and CDR2 is SVGIG (reference sequence). CDR3 in DNA: TGTGCCTGGAGCCGACTAGCAATGGCTGCTGAGCAGTTCTTC. Translation gives CAWSRLAMAAEQFF.

The V gene is TRBV12-5, the J gene TRBJ1-1; D not certain. Germline V gene data show CDR1 as LGHNT and CDR2 as FRNRAP. V lost 6 bases and J lost 0, with 8 bases in between. There are 13 residues in the CDR3. CDR3 region: CASGRTVNTEAFF. For the CDR3, the DNA is TGTGCTAGTGGCCGCACGGTGAACACTGAAGCTTTCTTT.

V usage is TRBV25-1 and J usage is TRBJ1-1, with TRBD1 matching over 8 bases. The J segment lost 2 bases and the V segment lost 6 bases, leaving 5 bases of the junction unmatched. Germline CDR1 and CDR2: MGHDK and SYGVNS. This CDR3 has 14 amino acids. This chain's CDR3 is CASRKTGVNTEAFF. The CDR3 coding sequence is TGTGCCAGCAGAAAGACAGGGGTCAACACTGAAGCTTTCTTT.

V usage is TRBV18 and J usage is TRBJ2-3; 8 bases agree with TRBD1. V lost 1 base to trimming and J lost 6 bases; unmatched junction nucleotides: 9. The CDR3 spans 16 residues. The germline V gene encodes CDR1 KGHSH and CDR2 LQKENI. The chain's CDR3 is CASSPLGQDPRDTQYF. Written as DNA, the CDR3 is TGTGCCAGCTCACCACTGGGACAGGACCCTCGGGATACGCAGTATTTT.

The J gene is TRBJ1-2, the V gene TRBV7-7; possible D gene TRBD1, 5 bases. The CDR3 loop spans 16 amino acids. V was pared by 5 bases and J by 2 bases, with 18 bases between. Germline values: CDR1 SSHAT, CDR2 FNYEAQ (reference sequence). CDR3 DNA: TGTGCCAGCAGCCCAGTCCCGCAGACAGAAAACTATGGCTACACCTTC. Translated, it gives CASSPVPQTENYGYTF.

This clone was recorded a few times. A junction boundary mismatches the germline segment, possibly from a read error. J is TRBJ1-5 and V is TRBV7-9; D is possibly TRBD1 (6 bases). Germline V gene sequence: CDR1 SEHNR, CDR2 FQNEAQ (reference sequence). The CDR3 sequence is 14 residues long. The CDR3 loop reads CASSSQGSNQPQNF. The CDR3 bases are TGTGCCAGCAGCTCCCAGGGGAGCAATCAGCCCCAGAATTTT.

This sequence joins TRBV2 and TRBJ2-1; D call uncertain. Trimming stripped 7 bases from V and 8 bases from J, with 15 bases between. CDR1 is SNHLY, CDR2 FYNNEI, per germline. The CDR3 runs to 13 residues. In nucleotides, the CDR3 is TGTGCCAGCACCGAACTACGGGTGGATGAGCAGTTCTTC. It is translated as CASTELRVDEQFF.

Details on this clone: An end of the junction does not agree with germline; a read error may underlie this. V and J are TRBV18 and TRBJ1-1; no clear D gene. The CDR3 sequence is 14 residues long. Looked up from germline, CDR1 is KGHSH and CDR2 is LQKENI. The CDR3: CASSPPQMNPEAFF. For the CDR3, the DNA is TGTGCCAGCTCACCACCACAGATGAACCCTGAAGCTTTCTTT.

The gene calls are TRBV2 and TRBJ2-4, with a tentative D call TRBD2 (6 bases). CDR3 length: 12 amino acids. V shed 7 bases and J shed 3 bases, with 7 bases lying between them. Germline loops: CDR1 SNHLY, CDR2 FYNNEI. The CDR3 DNA is TGTGCCAGCATGGGGGGCAAAAACATTCAGTACTTC. Protein sequence: CASMGGKNIQYF.

The chain links TRBV6-5 to TRBJ2-3; 9 nucleotides match TRBD2. There are 15 residues in the CDR3. CDR1 is MNHEY and CDR2 is SVGAGI in the germline V gene. The J segment lost 4 bases and the V segment lost 6 bases, leaving 8 bases of the junction unmatched. The CDR3 DNA sequence: TGTGCCAGCAGATCCAGCGGGGGGCCCGCAGATACGCAGTATTTT. Its protein is CASRSSGGPADTQYF.

Concerning this clone: One end of the junction does not line up with germline, which may come from a read error. The chain couples TRBV30 to TRBJ1-4; D not certain. The CDR3 covers 13 residues. Germline lookup yields CDR1 GTSNPN and CDR2 SVGIG (reference sequence). DNA of the CDR3: TGTGCCTGGAGTCCACGTGGGCGTGAAAATCTGTTTTTT. Protein sequence: CAWSPRGRENLFF.

This chain connects TRBV7-2 to TRBJ2-3; 9 bases map to TRBD2. This CDR3 is 14 amino acids long. J lost 4 bases, V lost 3 bases, and 2 bases had no gene match. Germline V gene lookup returns CDR1 SGHTA and CDR2 FQGNSA. DNA for the CDR3: TGTGCCAGCAGCTTTAGCGGGAGCGCAGATACGCAGTATTTT. Protein: CASSFSGSADTQYF.

CDR3 nucleotides: TGTGCCACCAGCAGAGATTATCGGGTTTATAGCAATCAGCCCCAGCATTTT. Its translation is CATSRDYRVYSNQPQHF. V is TRBV15 and J is TRBJ1-5; D remains ambiguous. This CDR3 has 17 amino acids. Per the germline V gene, CDR1 is LNHNV and CDR2 is YYDKDF (reference sequence). Trimming took 0 bases from V and 0 from J, leaving 12 bases between them. The full variable domain, with the rest looked up from reference TRBV15 and TRBJ1-5, is DAMVIQNPRYQVTQFGKPVTLSCSQTLNHNVMYWYQQKSSQAPKLLFHYYDKDFNNEADTPDNFQSRRPNTSFCFLDIRSPGLGDTAMYLCATSRDYRVYSNQPQHFGDGTRLSIL.

This clone was detected only a few times. The J gene is TRBJ1-4, the V gene TRBV10-1, with 8 bases identical to TRBD1. CDR3 length: 16 residues. The V and J ends lost 4 bases and 0 bases, in that order; junction bases with no gene match: 4. The germline V gene encodes CDR1 WNHNN and CDR2 SYGVQD (reference sequence). The CDR3 sequence: CASSGLDRATNEKLFF. The CDR3 coding sequence is TGCGCCAGCAGTGGCCTGGACAGGGCAACTAATGAAAAACTGTTTTTT.

The table lists this clone with a few counts. This chain joins TRBV6-6 and TRBJ1-3, with D perhaps TRBD1 (6 bases). Germline CDR1 reads MNHNY; CDR2 reads SVGAGI (reference sequence). CDR3 length: 16 amino acids. V was cut by 5 bases and J by 4 bases, with 18 bases left in between. As DNA, the CDR3 is TGTGCCAGCAGTCAGGGACACGGTATAGGAGGAAACACCATATATTTT. Translation gives CASSQGHGIGGNTIYF.

Note on this clone: At one end, the junction sequence differs from germline, possibly due to a read error. This chain uses TRBV6-5 with TRBJ1-2; D perhaps matches TRBD1 (6 bases). This CDR3 contains 15 residues. The germline V gene encodes CDR1 MNHEY and CDR2 SVGAGI. CDR3 region: CASSYSAAGDRGYPF. The CDR3 DNA reads TGTGCCAGCAGTTACTCGGCGGCAGGGGATAGGGGCTACCCCTTC.

This clone is a singleton in its sample. The V call is TRBV7-2, the J call TRBJ1-1, with 8 bases fitting TRBD1. V shed 5 bases and J 0 bases; nucleotides not matched to a gene: 5. Germline CDR1 is SGHTA and CDR2 is FQGNSA. This CDR3 region has 15 residues. The CDR3 nucleotides are TGTGCCAGCAGCGTACAGGGGGGGCTGAACACTGAAGCTTTCTTT. Residues: CASSVQGGLNTEAFF.

For the CDR3, the DNA is TGTGCCAGCAGTTTGGGCAGGGCTAATGAAAAACTGTTTTTT. The encoded protein is CASSLGRANEKLFF. The V gene is TRBV28, the J gene TRBJ1-4; possibly TRBD1 for D (5 bases). The CDR3 consists of 14 residues. V was clipped by 3 bases and J by 3 bases, with 8 bases between them. CDR1 is MDHEN and CDR2 is SYDVKM in the germline V gene.

This clone was observed a handful of times. This chain connects TRBV15 to TRBJ2-6, with a possible D match to TRBD2 (5 bases). The CDR3 runs 16 residues. V lost 1 base and J 0 bases, leaving 7 bases between the germline ends. Germline-derived CDR1 and CDR2 are LNHNV and YYDKDF (reference sequence). CDR3 residues: CATSRGTSSGANVLTF. As DNA, the CDR3 is TGTGCCACCAGCAGAGGAACTAGCTCTGGGGCCAACGTCCTGACTTTC.

This clone has a handful of counts. The chain combines TRBV4-1 with TRBJ2-1; D is possibly TRBD1 (5 bases). CDR1 MGHRA and CDR2 YSYEKL come from the germline V gene. This CDR3 comprises 13 residues. The V and J ends lost 3 bases and 7 bases respectively, with 10 bases between them. DNA of the CDR3: TGCGCCAGCAGCCATTATCAGGGTAATGAGCAGTTCTTC. Protein sequence: CASSHYQGNEQFF.

On this clone: Sequence at one end of the junction differs from germline and may be a read error. The chain has TRBV30 and TRBJ1-5, with a possible D match to TRBD1 (5 bases). The CDR3 extends over 16 amino acids. CDR1 and CDR2 (germline): GTSNPN, SVGIG (reference sequence). The CDR3 bases are TGTGCCTGGAGTGTGGGTCGCAGGGAGGGGCGACAGCCCCAGAATTTT. This codes for CAWSVGRREGRQPQNF.

V and J are TRBV7-8 and TRBJ2-5; 8 nucleotides align to TRBD1. Germline CDR1 and CDR2: SGHVS and FQNEAQ. V was pared by 5 bases and J by 6 bases, with 8 bases of the junction left unmatched. The CDR3 has 14 residues. CDR3 coding DNA: TGTGCCAGCAGCCCGGACAGGGTGGTTAAGACCCAGTACTTC. Its protein product is CASSPDRVVKTQYF.

The J gene is TRBJ2-5, the V gene TRBV9; D might be TRBD2 (5 bases). Per germline, CDR1 SGDLS and CDR2 YYNGEE. The CDR3 sequence is 13 residues long. Between the trimmed V and J ends, which lost 0 bases and 2 bases, there was a span of 5 bases. CDR3 bases: TGTGCCAGCAGCGTAGGAGGGCAAGAGACCCAGTACTTC. This codes for CASSVGGQETQYF.